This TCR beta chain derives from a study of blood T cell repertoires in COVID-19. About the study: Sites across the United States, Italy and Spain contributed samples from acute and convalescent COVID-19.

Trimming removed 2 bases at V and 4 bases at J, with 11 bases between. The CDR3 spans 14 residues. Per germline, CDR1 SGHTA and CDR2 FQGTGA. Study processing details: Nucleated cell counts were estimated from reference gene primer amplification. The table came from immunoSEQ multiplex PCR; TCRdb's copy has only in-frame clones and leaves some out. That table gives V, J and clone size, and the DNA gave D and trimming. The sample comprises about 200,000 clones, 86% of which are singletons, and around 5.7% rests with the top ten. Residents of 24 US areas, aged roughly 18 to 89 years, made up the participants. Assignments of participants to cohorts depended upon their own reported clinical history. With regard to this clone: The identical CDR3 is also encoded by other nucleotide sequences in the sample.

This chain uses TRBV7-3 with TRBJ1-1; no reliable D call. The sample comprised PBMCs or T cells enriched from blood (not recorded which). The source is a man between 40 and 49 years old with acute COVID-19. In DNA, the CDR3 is TGTGCCAGCAGCTTATTGGGAGGGATCACTGAAGCTTTCTTT. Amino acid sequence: CASSLLGGITEAFF.